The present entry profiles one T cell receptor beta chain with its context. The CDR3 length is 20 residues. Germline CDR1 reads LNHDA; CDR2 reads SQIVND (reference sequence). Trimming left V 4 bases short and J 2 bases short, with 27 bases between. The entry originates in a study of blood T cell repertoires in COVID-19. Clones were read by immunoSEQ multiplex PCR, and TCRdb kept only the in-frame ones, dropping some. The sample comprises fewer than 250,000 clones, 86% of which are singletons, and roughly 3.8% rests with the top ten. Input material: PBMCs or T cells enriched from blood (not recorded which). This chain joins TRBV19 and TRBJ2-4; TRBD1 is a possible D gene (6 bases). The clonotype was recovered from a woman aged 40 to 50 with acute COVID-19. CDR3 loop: CASSTRTVGAPARTKNIQYF. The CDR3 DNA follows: TGTGCCAGTAGTACACGGACAGTTGGGGCGCCAGCTCGAACCAAAAACATTCAGTACTTC.